The 28 T cell receptor beta chains listed next were all sequenced from one sample in a study of regulatory T cells in long-lasting Graves disease. Libraries of TCR beta came from iRepertoire HTBI primers plus Arm-PCR of CDR3 regions. TCRdb ran MiXCR on the multiplex PCR reads and lists one entry per CDR3 protein. The sample records approximately 310,000 distinct CDR3 sequences, about a sixth being singletons. Time point reported: newly diagnosed GD, antithyroid drugs for less than 3 months. Preparation of the TCR library used RNA extracted from PBMCs. Material: peripheral blood mononuclear cells (PBMCs), obtained at new diagnosis, from a patient treated with antithyroid drugs. Receptors were obtained from a female donor with Graves disease.

The chain has TRBV6-1 and TRBJ2-1, with 11 nucleotides matching TRBD2. Trimming took 7 bases from V and 0 from J; bases not matched to a gene: 14. CDR1 and CDR2 from the germline V gene are MNHNS and SASEGT. This CDR3 spans 19 amino acids. The CDR3 region has the DNA TGTGCCAGCACTAAAGGGACTAGCGGCCTGGAAAGCTCCTACAATGAGCAGTTCTTC. Translated, it gives CASTKGTSGLESSYNEQFF.

This clonotype was seen many times. The chain recombines TRBV20-1 with TRBJ1-4, with D possibly being TRBD1 (6 bases). V was cut by 0 bases and J by 7 bases, with 9 bases left in between. This CDR3 is built from 13 residues. Germline V CDR1 and CDR2: DFQATT, SNEGSKA (reference sequence). CDR3 residues: CSAREAGVEKLFF. The DNA for the CDR3 is TGCAGTGCTAGAGAAGCAGGGGTTGAAAAACTGTTTTTT.

This clonotype was seen at least ten times. This sequence joins TRBV2 and TRBJ1-1; TRBD1 matches at 7 bases. The CDR3 consists of 14 residues. Germline V lookup: CDR1 SNHLY, CDR2 FYNNEI. V was pared by 11 bases and J by 7 bases, with 16 bases of the junction left unmatched. The CDR3 nucleotides are TGTGCCCTTGGGACAGCCGCGGGAACTGATGAAGCTTTCTTT. This gives the protein CALGTAAGTDEAFF.

The V call is TRBV19, the J call TRBJ2-3, with TRBD1 identical over 9 bases. J was trimmed by 6 bases and V by 5 bases; bases with no gene match: 6. The CDR3 is 14 amino acids. Germline lookup yields CDR1 LNHDA and CDR2 SQIVND (reference sequence). The CDR3 DNA reads as TGTGCCAGTAGTCCTGGGACAGGGTTTGATACGCAGTATTTT. Its translation is CASSPGTGFDTQYF.

This clonotype was counted many times. The CDR3 nucleotides read TGTGCCACCGGCAGTCCGGGCACCGGGGAGCTGTTTTTT. Translating gives CATGSPGTGELFF. The chain recombines TRBV24-1 with TRBJ2-2; D is ambiguous. V shed 9 bases and J shed 4 bases, with 11 bases lying between them. Germline values: CDR1 KGHDR, CDR2 SFDVKD. The CDR3 has 13 amino acids.

This clonotype was picked up many times. The gene calls are TRBV27 and TRBJ2-1, with 10 bases that match TRBD1. V gave up 8 bases and J gave up 8 bases; unmatched junction bases: 6. CDR3 length equals 13 residues. The germline V gene has CDR1 MNHEY and CDR2 SMNVEV (reference sequence). CDR3 sequence: CASSGQGVDEQFF. In nucleotides, the CDR3 is TGTGCCAGCTCCGGACAGGGGGTAGATGAGCAGTTCTTC.

This clonotype was observed a handful of times. J is TRBJ2-2 and V is TRBV4-1; D perhaps matches TRBD2 (6 bases). Per germline, CDR1 MGHRA and CDR2 YSYEKL. V was cut by 0 bases and J by 2 bases, with 10 bases left in between. The CDR3 spans 16 residues. As DNA, the CDR3 is TGCGCCAGCAGCCAAGAGGCTAGCGTTAACACCGGGGAGCTGTTTTTT. Protein sequence: CASSQEASVNTGELFF.

The chain uses TRBV7-9 and TRBJ2-7; 7 bases are a match to TRBD1. J gave up 3 bases and V 5 bases, and 10 bases lay outside the gene matches. This CDR3 contains 15 residues. The germline CDR1 and CDR2 sequences are SEHNR and FQNEAQ (reference sequence). CDR3: CASSLTGTAYYEQYF. CDR3 coding DNA: TGTGCCAGCAGCCTTACAGGGACAGCCTACTACGAGCAGTACTTC.

This clonotype appeared many times. The chain carries TRBV19 and TRBJ2-1; 7 bases align to TRBD1. V trimming: 7 bases; J trimming: 2 bases; junction bases outside the gene matches: 8. This CDR3 comprises 15 residues. Germline V gene sequence: CDR1 LNHDA, CDR2 SQIVND (reference sequence). The CDR3 DNA follows: TGTGCCAGTACTCCTGACAGGGACCCCTACAATGAGCAGTTCTTC. It yields the protein CASTPDRDPYNEQFF.

Details on this clonotype: Being one base from a much bigger clone, this may be a read error. V usage is TRBV20-1 and J usage is TRBJ2-1; 11 bases are shared with TRBD2. Germline trimming cut 3 bases from V and 4 bases from J; bases unmatched to any gene: 2. The CDR3 contains 14 residues. Looked up from germline, CDR1 is DFQATT and CDR2 is SNEGSKA (reference sequence). CDR3 DNA: TGCAGTGCTAGCCGACTAGCGGGATACAATGAGCAGTTCTTC. It specifies CSASRLAGYNEQFF.

This chain joins TRBV6-4 and TRBJ1-3; 11 positions match TRBD1. Germline V lookup: CDR1 MRHNA, CDR2 SNTAGT. The J segment lost 4 bases and the V segment lost 2 bases, leaving 4 bases of the junction unmatched. The CDR3 covers 16 residues. The DNA of the CDR3 is TGTGCCAGCAGTGACGGACAGGGGGCGTCCGGAAACACCATATATTTT. Amino acid sequence: CASSDGQGASGNTIYF.

This clonotype was seen ten or more times. This chain uses TRBV6-1 with TRBJ1-2; 7 bases line up with TRBD1. Germline CDR1 and CDR2: MNHNS and SASEGT. This CDR3 has 13 residues. V lost 2 bases to trimming and J lost 5 bases; unmatched junction nucleotides: 2. For the CDR3, the DNA is TGTGCCAGCAGTGAAAGGGACAGATATGGCTACACCTTC. Protein product: CASSERDRYGYTF.

This clonotype was picked up many times. The CDR3 region has the DNA TGTGCCAGCAGTTCACCACAGGCTACAGGGGATGAAGCTTTCTTT. This codes for CASSSPQATGDEAFF. The rearrangement links TRBV12-3 or TRBV12-4 to TRBJ1-1; 7 nucleotides align to TRBD1. The CDR3 extends over 15 amino acids. The trim removed 4 bases at V and 7 bases at J, leaving 12 bases unmatched.

This clonotype was observed a handful of times. The chain employs TRBV5-1 and TRBJ1-5; 11 nucleotides agree with TRBD1. The CDR3 consists of 15 residues. V shed 4 bases and J 7 bases; nucleotides not matched to a gene: 7. Germline V gene data show CDR1 as SGHRS and CDR2 as YFSETQ. The CDR3 loop is CASSDGTGGLQPQHF. Here the CDR3 DNA reads TGCGCCAGCAGCGACGGGACAGGGGGTTTGCAGCCCCAGCATTTT. Full variable domain (remainder filled in from reference TRBV5-1 and TRBJ1-5): KAGVTQTPRYLIKTRGQQVTLSCSPISGHRSVSWYQQTPGQGLQFLFEYFSETQRNKGNFPGRFSGRQFSNSRSEMNVSTLELGDSALYLCASSDGTGGLQPQHFGDGTRLSIL.

This clonotype came up a few times. The J gene is TRBJ2-1, the V gene TRBV14, with D unresolved. In germline, CDR1 is SGHDN, CDR2 FVKESK. V lost 4 bases and J lost 9, with 16 bases in between. The CDR3 is made up of 14 amino acids. The CDR3 DNA is TGTGCCAGCAGCCCACGGACCCTCTTTAGTGAGCAGTTCTTC. Residues: CASSPRTLFSEQFF.

In regard to this clonotype: A single base is all that separates this from a far larger clone, so a read error is likely. This chain joins TRBV28 and TRBJ2-5; D remains ambiguous. The J call may be faulty, since TRBJ2-7 better matches the DNA end. From germline, CDR1 is MDHEN and CDR2 SYDVKM. The CDR3 extends over 14 amino acids. CDR3 coding DNA: TGTGCCAGCACCCCCTACAGTGTCTCCTACGAGCAGTACTTC. Protein product: CASTPYSVSYEQYF.

This clonotype was seen at least ten times. The rearrangement links TRBV28 to TRBJ1-2; a possible D gene is TRBD1 (5 bases). Germline loops: CDR1 MDHEN, CDR2 SYDVKM. V was trimmed by 3 bases and J by 8 bases, leaving 16 bases between them. The CDR3 totals 14 residues. This CDR3 reads CASSLAGIFLGYTF. CDR3 in DNA: TGTGCCAGCAGTTTGGCAGGGATCTTCTTGGGCTACACCTTC.

The table lists this clonotype with many counts. Here the CDR3 reads CASTTSPSGTDTQYF. The CDR3 DNA is TGTGCCAGCACCACCTCCCCTAGCGGCACAGATACGCAGTATTTT. The chain joins TRBV12-3 or TRBV12-4 to TRBJ2-3; TRBD2 might be the D (6 bases). V was trimmed by 7 bases and J by 1 base, leaving 15 bases between them. The CDR3 loop spans 15 amino acids.

Only a few counts were recorded for this clonotype. The V call is TRBV7-3, the J call TRBJ2-2; TRBD2 might be the D (7 bases). Germline CDR1 SGHTA, CDR2 FQGTGA. This CDR3 has 15 residues. Trimming took 3 bases from V and 6 from J, leaving 14 bases between them. The CDR3 DNA reads TGTGCCAGCAGCTTGTCCGGGGGGCGGGCCGGGGAGCTGTTTTTT. It yields the protein CASSLSGGRAGELFF.

This clonotype was seen ten or more times. The chain links TRBV7-9 to TRBJ2-5; perhaps TRBD2 as D (5 bases). The V and J ends lost 3 bases and 2 bases respectively, with 13 bases between them. In germline, CDR1 is SEHNR, CDR2 FQNEAQ (reference sequence). This CDR3 spans 15 amino acids. The CDR3 loop is CASSFPAGPQETQYF. CDR3 coding DNA: TGTGCCAGCAGCTTCCCGGCGGGCCCGCAAGAGACCCAGTACTTC.

This clonotype has a count of ten or more. The chain uses TRBV30 and TRBJ1-3; the match to TRBD1 covers 10 bases. Per the germline V gene, CDR1 is GTSNPN and CDR2 is SVGIG (reference sequence). After removal of 4 bases from V and 7 bases from J, the junction contained 4 bases not matched to a gene. The CDR3 is made up of 13 amino acids. CDR3 sequence reads: CAWNPGQGNTIYF. CDR3 nucleotides: TGTGCCTGGAACCCGGGACAGGGGAACACCATATATTTT.

This clonotype was recorded at least ten times. J is TRBJ1-6 and V is TRBV3-1; no definite D call. Trimming shortened V by 5 bases and J by 9 bases, and 17 bases separated the two germline ends. The germline gives CDR1 LGHDT, CDR2 YNNKEL (reference sequence). The CDR3 runs to 15 residues. The DNA of the CDR3 is TGTGCCAGCAGCTCAAGGAACCCTGGAGGTTCACCCCTCCACTTT. Amino acids: CASSSRNPGGSPLHF.

V and J are TRBV29-1 and TRBJ1-2; D call uncertain. Deletions cut 4 bases from V and 4 bases from J, with 13 bases between. Looked up from germline, CDR1 is SQVTM and CDR2 is ANQGSEA. This CDR3 has 13 amino acids. CDR3 sequence reads: CSVVGGPGYGYTF. The CDR3 DNA is TGCAGCGTTGTAGGAGGGCCGGGCTATGGCTACACCTTC.

This rearrangement joins TRBV11-3 to TRBJ1-6, with TRBD1 matching over 7 bases. The CDR3 totals 12 residues. The germline V gene encodes CDR1 SGHNT and CDR2 YENEEA. The chain's CDR3 is CPRDRDNSPLHF. The CDR3 DNA sequence: TGTCCGCGCGACAGGGATAATTCACCCCTCCACTTT.

This clonotype was picked up many times. The V call is TRBV6-1, the J call TRBJ1-2; perhaps TRBD1 as D (5 bases). The germline V and J ends were trimmed by 5 bases and 2 bases, with 12 bases remaining between them. The CDR3 totals 14 residues. Germline V gene data show CDR1 as MNHNS and CDR2 as SASEGT. This CDR3 reads CASSQGWGNYGYTF. Written as DNA, the CDR3 is TGTGCCAGCAGTCAGGGATGGGGGAACTATGGCTACACCTTC.

The chain is built from TRBV27 and TRBJ2-7; D is unclear. The V end was cut by 8 bases, the J end by 7 bases, with 12 bases between. Germline loops: CDR1 MNHEY, CDR2 SMNVEV (reference sequence). The CDR3 covers 11 residues. The CDR3 is CASWATGEQYF. The CDR3 DNA reads as TGTGCCAGCTGGGCGACCGGTGAGCAGTACTTC.

The J gene is TRBJ2-7, the V gene TRBV12-5; 15 bases fit TRBD2. With V trimmed by 4 bases and J by 4 bases, 5 bases remained unmatched. Germline-derived CDR1 and CDR2 are LGHNT and FRNRAP. The CDR3 is made up of 16 amino acids. The CDR3 DNA sequence: TGTGCTAGTGGTTGGACTAGCGGGAGGGCCCCGTACGAGCAGTACTTC. The encoded protein is CASGWTSGRAPYEQYF.

The chain joins TRBV20-1 to TRBJ2-7; unclear D gene. This CDR3 contains 15 residues. Deletions cut 6 bases from V and 2 bases from J, with 20 bases between. Looked up from germline, CDR1 is DFQATT and CDR2 is SNEGSKA (reference sequence). The CDR3 DNA is TGCAGTGCCGCCAACCCGGATGGCGTAACCTACGAGCAGTACTTC. Protein: CSAANPDGVTYEQYF.